This entry describes one T cell receptor (beta chain). Source study methods: It was from reference gene primer amplification that nucleated cell counts were estimated. Using immunoSEQ multiplex PCR, the repertoire was profiled, and TCRdb retains in-frame clones only, with some absent. V and J calls and clone size are given by that table; D and trimming were obtained from the DNA. Of approximately 140,000 clones in the sample, roughly 88% were seen once. The data are from a study of blood T cell repertoires in COVID-19. Overall study context: The cDNA or gDNA used as material had been derived from T cells, B-cell-depleted T cells, or PBMCs.

Categorization into cohorts depended on clinical history that participants reported. CDR1 SQVTM and CDR2 ANQGSEA come from the germline V gene. CDR3 length: 14 residues. Unmatched junction bases numbered 8, after V lost 6 bases and J lost 3 bases. The source of this sequence is a woman in her 30s with acute COVID-19. The sample taken for sequencing was PBMCs or T cells enriched from blood (not recorded which). The chain couples TRBV29-1 to TRBJ1-5; 7 nucleotides match TRBD1. DNA of the CDR3: TGCAGCGTCGGGGGGGACAGTCTCAATCAGCCCCAGCATTTT. This encodes CSVGGDSLNQPQHF.